The sequence of this T cell receptor (beta chain) was determined in a study of shared clonotypes between healthy human individuals. Regarding the study as a whole: The naive CD4 repertoires of a handful of donors were compared, and approximately 4.5% of clonotypes were shared.

The donor population consisted of healthy HIV-negative adults with no recent acute infections or vaccinations. Every immunoSEQ plate was one replicate of a subset's evenly spread DNA. Measured with immunoSEQ multiplex PCR; TCRdb has only the in-frame clones, and not every one. Here the sample spans over 2 million clones, 85% to 95% being singletons. Looked up from germline, CDR1 is LGHNA and CDR2 is YNFKEQ. CDR3 length equals 14 residues. Points on this clone: Its specificity is not known. A junction end diverges from the germline sequence, so it may reflect a read error.

The sequencing sample was made of naive CD4+ T cells sorted from blood. Subset noted: CD45RA+ positively selected. This receptor was obtained from a man aged 18 to 30 in good health. V and J are TRBV4-2 and TRBJ2-7; unclear D gene. CDR3 loop: CASSQDVGRRPVHF. The CDR3 nucleotides read TGTGCCAGCAGCCAAGATGTCGGTAGGCGTCCTGTCCACTTC.